This T cell receptor beta chain was captured in a study of CD8 T cells in ankylosing spondylitis. Whole-study results and caveats: A TCR beta motif made of under 10 highly homologous variants seemed typical of ankylosing spondylitis blood.

The TCR beta libraries were generated through quantitative 5'-RACE incorporating molecular barcodes. TCRdb redid the calling of the 5' RACE reads with MiXCR, one entry per CDR3 protein. The table records some 840,000 distinct CDR3 sequences, around 11% of them present only once. In its sample, this clonotype was seen a few times. As yet, its antigen is unknown. Trimming took 5 bases from V and 5 from J; bases not matched to a gene: 23. The CDR3 totals 19 residues. Germline values: CDR1 SGHVS, CDR2 FNYEAQ. The sequence was obtained from a male donor with ankylosing spondylitis. The chain is built from TRBV7-6 and TRBJ1-2, with TRBD1 matching over 7 bases. The sequenced sample was blood, either unsorted or a sorted T cell fraction (not recorded which). The CDR3 protein is CASSVRQGAPGSPYYGYTF. The CDR3, as DNA: TGTGCCAGCAGCGTGCGACAGGGAGCGCCGGGGTCACCTTATTATGGCTACACCTTC.